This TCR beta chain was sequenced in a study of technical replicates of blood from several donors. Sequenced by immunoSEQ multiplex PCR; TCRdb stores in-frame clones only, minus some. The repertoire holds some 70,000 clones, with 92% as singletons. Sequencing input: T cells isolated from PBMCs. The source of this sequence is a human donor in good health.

Here the CDR3 reads CASSPMADQPQHF. The DNA of the CDR3 is TGTGCCAGCAGTCCGATGGCGGATCAGCCCCAGCATTTT. This sequence joins TRBV27 and TRBJ1-5; no reliable D call. V lost 5 bases and J 5 bases, leaving 10 bases between the germline ends. The germline gives CDR1 MNHEY, CDR2 SMNVEV (reference sequence). The CDR3 runs 13 residues.